Listed here is a single TCR beta chain. Two replicates per tumor sample, mostly from 4.8 ug of genomic DNA. TCRdb keeps only in-frame clones here, not all; method: immunoSEQ multiplex PCR. Of approximately 12,000 clones listed, around 58% were seen once; the top ten hold 9% to 15%. This specimen belongs to a study of neoadjuvant anti-PD-1 for oral cavity cancer. Overall study: Around day 43, patients without progression received a fourth nivolumab dose before surgery.

Cohort: HPV-negative, locally advanced oral cavity squamous cell carcinoma patients. This CDR3 is built from 12 residues. V was trimmed by 7 bases and J by 5 bases, leaving 8 bases between them. Germline lookup yields CDR1 MGHDK and CDR2 SYGVNS. This TCR derives from a person between 35 and 79 years old with oral cavity squamous cell carcinoma. This chain uses TRBV25-1 with TRBJ1-4; unclear D gene. Source: tumor tissue, taken before nivolumab (anti-PD-1) treatment. The CDR3 sequence: CASNSLNEKLFF. The CDR3 nucleotides read TGTGCCAGCAACAGCTTAAATGAAAAACTGTTTTTT.